The 5 T cell receptor beta chains below all came from one sample that was sequenced in a study of T cell repertoires in cytomegalovirus infection (dated 2019 in TCRdb). TCRdb records Illumina HiSeq 1500 as the sequencer. TCRdb trimmed the raw reads at Q25, called clones with MiXCR and kept productive beta chains. Entries that share a CDR3 protein sequence are merged under the most common genes and DNA. In all, the sample holds about 830,000 distinct CDR3 sequences, and about 33% of those were seen once. Of the sample, 9.5% to 15% falls within the top ten clones. This specimen's treatment or condition label, interpreted: in vitro stimulation with specific CMV peptide epitopes to enrich CMV-specific T cells. These receptors lack a known antigen. The sample in question was cultured CD8+ T cells from PBMCs, obtained from culture after CMV antigen stimulation. The receptors were sampled from a human donor in good health (CMV status not recorded). Some clones in this sample may be carry-over from other donors' samples.

The sample holds one count of this clonotype. The rearrangement joins TRBV9 to TRBJ1-2; D not resolved. The CDR3 extends over 13 amino acids. Trimming shortened V by 7 bases and J by 5 bases, and 15 bases separated the two germline ends. Germline CDR1 is SGDLS and CDR2 is YYNGEE. This chain's CDR3 is CASYGGSWYGYTF. Written as DNA, the CDR3 is TGTGCCAGCTACGGAGGGTCTTGGTATGGCTACACCTTC.

This clonotype was counted between two and nine times. V is TRBV25-1 and J is TRBJ2-3; 8 bases line up with TRBD1. There are 15 residues in the CDR3. The V segment lost 1 base and the J segment 3 bases; nucleotides outside the gene matches: 3. Germline V lookup: CDR1 MGHDK, CDR2 SYGVNS. CDR3 nucleotide sequence: TGTGCCAGCAGTGAATGGAACAGGGGGACAGATACGCAGTATTTT. It translates to CASSEWNRGTDTQYF.

This clonotype was found a few times. The gene calls are TRBV2 and TRBJ1-1, with D possibly matching TRBD1 (5 bases). The length of the CDR3 is 13 residues. Looked up from germline, CDR1 is SNHLY and CDR2 is FYNNEI. V lost 8 bases to trimming and J lost 5 bases, with 15 bases between them. Here the CDR3 reads CASSTGHPTEAFF. For the CDR3, the DNA is TGTGCCAGCTCCACGGGGCATCCGACTGAAGCTTTCTTT.

The sample holds a few counts of this clonotype. The rearrangement joins TRBV7-9 to TRBJ1-4; 9 positions match TRBD1. The CDR3 sequence is 16 residues long. J was trimmed by 4 bases and V by 7 bases; bases with no gene match: 10. Germline CDR1 SEHNR, CDR2 FQNEAQ (reference sequence). Here the CDR3 reads CASTPTGTGINEKLFF. For the CDR3, the DNA is TGTGCCAGCACCCCTACCGGGACAGGGATTAATGAAAAACTGTTTTTT. Using reference TRBV7-9 and TRBJ1-4 for the parts outside the CDR3, the full variable domain is DTGVSQNPRHKITKRGQNVTFRCDPISEHNRLYWYRQTLGQGPEFLTYFQNEAQLEKSRLLSDRFSAERPKGSFSTLEIQRTEQGDSAMYLCASTPTGTGINEKLFFGSGTQLSVL.

This clonotype was recorded a few times. The chain combines TRBV7-6 with TRBJ2-3; no definite D call. The V gene's germline CDR1 is SGHVS and CDR2 FNYEAQ. The CDR3 totals 15 residues. V lost 5 bases and J lost 2, with 14 bases in between. CDR3 amino acids: CASSHLREDTDTQYF. CDR3 nucleotides: TGTGCCAGCAGCCATCTCCGCGAGGACACAGATACGCAGTATTTT.